The 25 T cell receptor beta chains below all came from one sample that was sequenced in a study of regulatory T cells in long-lasting Graves disease. The time point denotes: persistent/refractory GD, antithyroid drugs over 5 years with positive TRAb. PBMC RNA served as the TCR library source. Investigators prepared the TCR beta libraries by applying iRepertoire HTBI primers and Arm-PCR of CDR3 regions. TCRdb processed the multiplex PCR reads anew with MiXCR; each CDR3 protein has one entry. This table holds approximately 470,000 distinct CDR3 sequences, around 21% found once. The sequencing here drew on peripheral blood mononuclear cells (PBMCs), taken when the disease was refractory, from a patient treated with antithyroid drugs. The receptor source for this set is a female donor with Graves disease.

This clonotype was seen only a few times. The chain joins TRBV4-1 to TRBJ1-1; tentative D call: TRBD1 (5 bases). The V end lost 1 base, the J end lost 1 base, and 13 bases lay between the germline ends. CDR3 length equals 16 residues. CDR1 MGHRA and CDR2 YSYEKL come from the germline V gene. The CDR3 coding sequence is TGCGCCAGCAGCCAAGTTAGGGGACTTACGAACACTGAAGCTTTCTTT. Its translation is CASSQVRGLTNTEAFF.

V and J are TRBV2 and TRBJ2-2; TRBD2 might be the D (5 bases). Germline V lookup: CDR1 SNHLY, CDR2 FYNNEI. This CDR3 region has 14 residues. Deletions cut 4 bases from V and 4 bases from J, with 10 bases between. This CDR3 is CASSVLALTGELFF. In DNA, the CDR3 is TGTGCCAGCAGTGTCTTAGCGCTCACCGGGGAGCTGTTTTTT.

This clonotype appeared many times. The chain recombines TRBV27 with TRBJ1-1; perhaps TRBD1 as D (6 bases). The length of the CDR3 is 14 residues. Trimming removed 3 bases from V and 0 bases from J, with 8 bases in between. Per germline, CDR1 MNHEY and CDR2 SMNVEV (reference sequence). The CDR3 nucleotides are TGTGCCAGCAGTTTCGGACAGATGAACACTGAAGCTTTCTTT. This gives the protein CASSFGQMNTEAFF.

Details on this clonotype: The junction departs from the called germline gene at one end, perhaps through a read error. The rearrangement joins TRBV13 to TRBJ2-2; weak D call: TRBD2 (6 bases). The CDR3 runs to 12 residues. Looked up from germline, CDR1 is PRHDT and CDR2 is FYEKMQ (reference sequence). DNA of the CDR3: TGTGCCAGCAGTACCGGGGCCGGGGGGCTGTTTTTT. Its protein is CASSTGAGGLFF.

This clonotype was seen repeatedly, ten times or more. The chain is built from TRBV11-2 and TRBJ2-7; D perhaps matches TRBD2 (6 bases). There are 15 residues in the CDR3. CDR1 and CDR2 (germline): SGHAT, FQNNGV. Trimming left V 5 bases short and J 0 bases short, with 14 bases between. The DNA of the CDR3 is TGTGCCAGCAGCATTACATGGGACTCCTCCTACGAGCAGTACTTC. As protein: CASSITWDSSYEQYF.

The rearrangement joins TRBV24-1 to TRBJ1-1, with D possibly being TRBD1 (6 bases). CDR3 length equals 13 residues. V was cut by 2 bases and J by 5 bases, with 8 bases left in between. Germline V gives CDR1 KGHDR, CDR2 SFDVKD. CDR3 coding DNA: TGTGCCACCAGTGATTGGGGGCGGACTGAAGCTTTCTTT. Residues: CATSDWGRTEAFF.

This chain uses TRBV2 with TRBJ1-2, with D possibly matching TRBD1 (5 bases). Looked up from germline, CDR1 is SNHLY and CDR2 is FYNNEI. Deletions cut 6 bases from V and 2 bases from J, with 10 bases between. This CDR3 contains 13 residues. CDR3 residues: CASRTTVNYGYTF. Here the CDR3 DNA reads TGTGCCAGCAGAACGACAGTCAACTATGGCTACACCTTC.

This clonotype was seen many times. The V and J genes are TRBV6-7 and TRBJ2-5, with 7 nucleotides matching TRBD2. TRBV6-7 is known as an ORF, though its function is uncertain. The CDR3 loop spans 15 amino acids. V gave up 0 bases and J gave up 5 bases; unmatched junction bases: 6. The CDR3 region has the DNA TGTGCCAGCAGTTACTCGAGCGGGAAATGGGAGACCCAGTACTTC. Translating it yields CASSYSSGKWETQYF.

V and J are TRBV6-1 and TRBJ2-7; D is undetermined. Germline V CDR1 and CDR2: MNHNS, SASEGT. Trimming left V 11 bases short and J 2 bases short, with 10 bases between. CDR3 length: 11 residues. CDR3 DNA: TGTGCCGGTGGACCCACCTACGAGCAGTACTTC. This codes for CAGGPTYEQYF.

A remark on this clonotype: A read error may account for a junction end that differs from germline. The chain links TRBV7-9 to TRBJ2-7; TRBD2 is a possible D gene (6 bases). The CDR3 runs 14 residues. From germline, CDR1 is SEHNR and CDR2 FQNEAQ (reference sequence). The CDR3 coding sequence is TGTGCCAGCCCCCCCCTCGGGGGAATGGTCGAGGAGTACTTC. This sequence encodes CASPPLGGMVEEYF.

J is TRBJ2-7 and V is TRBV6-1; TRBD2 agrees at 10 bases. The CDR3 sequence is 15 residues long. V was pared by 6 bases and J by 2 bases, with 7 bases of the junction left unmatched. The V gene's germline CDR1 is MNHNS and CDR2 SASEGT. Written as DNA, the CDR3 is TGTGCCAGCAGGTCCGGGACTAGCGCTCCCTACGAGCAGTACTTC. Translated, it gives CASRSGTSAPYEQYF.

This chain connects TRBV4-1 to TRBJ2-6; no definite D call. Germline-derived CDR1 and CDR2 are MGHRA and YSYEKL. V lost 4 bases to trimming and J lost 0 bases, with 10 bases between them. The CDR3 runs 16 residues. The CDR3 bases are TGCGCCAGCAGCCCCTCCGGACCCTCTGGGGCCAACGTCCTGACTTTC. Amino acid sequence: CASSPSGPSGANVLTF.

The chain uses TRBV18 and TRBJ2-7, with 10 bases fitting TRBD1. With 5 bases clipped from V and 5 bases from J, the junction kept 9 bases outside the gene matches. Germline-derived CDR1 and CDR2 are KGHSH and LQKENI. The CDR3 is made up of 15 amino acids. The CDR3 DNA sequence: TGTGCCAGCTCATCAAATGACAGGGGGCGCGACGAGCAGTACTTC. This translates into CASSSNDRGRDEQYF.

The rearrangement links TRBV27 to TRBJ2-5, with TRBD2 identical over 7 bases. CDR3 length: 16 residues. V lost 1 base, J lost 3 bases, and 8 bases stayed unmatched. The germline V gene has CDR1 MNHEY and CDR2 SMNVEV (reference sequence). The CDR3 DNA reads TGTGCCAGCAGTTTATTTATTCGGACTAGAGAAGAGACCCAGTACTTC. Translating gives CASSLFIRTREETQYF.

This clonotype was picked up many times. The CDR3: CAIRASPDGNQPQHF. CDR3 nucleotides: TGTGCCATCCGAGCTTCCCCCGATGGCAATCAGCCCCAGCATTTT. The V gene is TRBV10-3, the J gene TRBJ1-5, with D hard to call. Germline CDR1 reads ENHRY; CDR2 reads SYGVKD. V lost 8 bases and J lost 2, with 16 bases in between. The CDR3 runs 15 residues.

This clonotype was detected many times. The rearrangement uses TRBV27 and TRBJ2-2; D unresolved. CDR3 length equals 12 residues. Per the germline V gene, CDR1 is MNHEY and CDR2 is SMNVEV (reference sequence). V was pared by 5 bases and J by 6 bases, with 7 bases between. The CDR3 sequence is CASSTLPGELFF. DNA of the CDR3: TGTGCCAGCAGTACTTTACCCGGGGAGCTGTTTTTT.

This clonotype was seen at least ten times. This chain joins TRBV28 and TRBJ2-5; 12 bases are a match to TRBD2. Germline CDR1 MDHEN, CDR2 SYDVKM. CDR3 length: 15 amino acids. Losses at the gene ends were 6 bases for V and 7 bases for J; bases not matched to a gene: 9. CDR3 nucleotides: TGTGCCAGCAGCCTAGCGGGAGGGCCGGTTGGGACCCAGTACTTC. Translating it yields CASSLAGGPVGTQYF.

This clonotype has a handful of counts. The chain combines TRBV3-1 with TRBJ2-7; D tentatively fits TRBD1 or TRBD2 (5 bases each). The CDR3 totals 15 residues. V was pared by 1 base and J by 0 bases, with 10 bases between. Looked up from germline, CDR1 is LGHDT and CDR2 is YNNKEL (reference sequence). CDR3 residues: CASSQGLGDSYEQYF. As DNA, the CDR3 is TGTGCCAGCAGCCAAGGGCTGGGGGACTCCTACGAGCAGTACTTC.

J is TRBJ2-1 and V is TRBV2, with 9 bases aligning to TRBD1. The CDR3 length is 15 residues. J was trimmed by 10 bases and V by 7 bases; bases with no gene match: 14. From germline, CDR1 is SNHLY and CDR2 FYNNEI. CDR3 residues: CASMKIGTGSREQFF. CDR3 coding DNA: TGTGCCAGCATGAAAATCGGGACAGGGTCGAGAGAGCAGTTCTTC.

This clonotype was observed a handful of times. The V gene is TRBV27, the J gene TRBJ2-7; TRBD1 matches at 10 bases. J lost 5 bases, V lost 4 bases, and 8 bases had no gene match. Per the germline V gene, CDR1 is MNHEY and CDR2 is SMNVEV (reference sequence). There are 15 residues in the CDR3. CDR3 coding DNA: TGTGCCAGCAGTTCACCCAGGGACAGGGGAGACGAGCAGTACTTC. As protein: CASSSPRDRGDEQYF.

There are many counts of this clonotype. The rearrangement uses TRBV30 and TRBJ1-5, with 7 bases fitting TRBD1. This CDR3 spans 13 amino acids. Unmatched junction bases numbered 2, after V lost 1 base and J lost 5 bases. Germline CDR1 and CDR2: GTSNPN and SVGIG (reference sequence). The CDR3 sequence is CAWSGTGDQPQHF. CDR3 coding DNA: TGTGCCTGGAGTGGGACAGGAGATCAGCCCCAGCATTTT. The full variable domain, completed using reference TRBV30 and TRBJ1-5, is SQTIHQWPATLVQPVGSPLSLECTVEGTSNPNLYWYRQAAGRGLQLLFYSVGIGQISSEVPQNLSASRPQDRQFILSSKKLLLSDSGFYLCAWSGTGDQPQHFGDGTRLSIL.

This clonotype was seen more than once but under ten times. V gene TRBV29-1 combines with J gene TRBJ1-2, with 10 bases aligning to TRBD1. The CDR3 extends over 15 amino acids. V trimming: 5 bases; J trimming: 3 bases; junction bases outside the gene matches: 9. Germline V gives CDR1 SQVTM, CDR2 ANQGSEA. This CDR3 is CSVPQTGGSDYGYTF. The DNA for the CDR3 is TGCAGCGTTCCCCAGACAGGGGGCTCCGACTATGGCTACACCTTC.

This clonotype has at least ten counts. The CDR3 reads CASSFRLAGGETQYF. The CDR3 DNA reads as TGTGCCAGCAGTTTTCGGCTAGCGGGCGGGGAGACCCAGTACTTC. This rearrangement joins TRBV27 to TRBJ2-5; the match to TRBD2 covers 8 bases. CDR3 length: 15 amino acids. CDR1 and CDR2 (germline): MNHEY, SMNVEV (reference sequence). V dropped 3 bases and J dropped 5; count of bases not matched to a gene: 8.

A few counts support this clonotype. The chain is built from TRBV7-2 and TRBJ2-7; D may correspond to TRBD1 or TRBD2 (5 bases each). The length of the CDR3 is 14 residues. V gave up 4 bases and J gave up 2 bases, with 12 bases separating them. Germline V gene lookup returns CDR1 SGHTA and CDR2 FQGNSA. Written as DNA, the CDR3 is TGTGCCAGCAGCTCGGGGCGTCCCACCTACGAGCAGTACTTC. Protein: CASSSGRPTYEQYF.

The rearrangement links TRBV19 to TRBJ1-5; possibly TRBD1 for D (6 bases). Trimming cost V 5 bases and J 4 bases, with 15 bases left between them. The CDR3 is made up of 15 amino acids. The germline gives CDR1 LNHDA, CDR2 SQIVND (reference sequence). Written as DNA, the CDR3 is TGTGCCAGTAGTTGGGCAGGGGCCCTGAATCAGCCCCAGCATTTT. It translates to CASSWAGALNQPQHF.